This record covers a single T cell receptor beta chain. These data are taken from a study of blood T cell repertoires in COVID-19. About the study: COVID-19 samples from acute and convalescent phases originated in the United States, Italy and Spain. The analysed material was cDNA or gDNA that came from T cells, B-cell-depleted T cells, or PBMCs.

CDR3 length equals 19 residues. The V and J ends lost 4 bases and 4 bases respectively, with 26 bases between them. CDR1 MNHEY and CDR2 SMNVEV come from the germline V gene (reference sequence). Study processing details: Cell counts per sample came from amplifying reference gene primers. Only in-frame clones appear in the TCRdb table, and some are missing; sequencing was by immunoSEQ multiplex PCR. That table gives V, J and clone size, and the DNA gave D and trimming. Of approximately 190,000 clones in the sample, roughly 86% were seen once. V usage is TRBV27 and J usage is TRBJ2-1, with a weak D call TRBD2 (6 bases). The receptor was isolated from a woman in her 70s with active or convalescent COVID-19. Specimen: peripheral blood. The DNA for the CDR3 is TGTGCCAGCAGTTCCTTAGGGGTCAAGGGTAGCGGAAATTACAATGAGCAGTTCTTC. It codes for CASSSLGVKGSGNYNEQFF.